This T cell receptor beta chain stems from a study of blood T cells in healthy people across ages. Study-level background: About one barcoded beta molecule per two T cells was captured by template switching.

Study-wide results and limits: Diversity was higher, and naive CD4+ cells more numerous, in long-lived donors than in aged donors.

This clonotype was seen many times. Its specificity is not known. The second PCR ran about 6 to 11 cycles with a sample-barcoded 5' primer and J-beta primers. The authors tagged each cDNA molecule using a template-switch adaptor with 12 random nucleotides. MiXCR, applied by TCRdb to the 5' RACE reads, yields one record per CDR3 protein. The sample holds 550,000 to 750,000 distinct CDR3 sequences, around 21% seen once. The junction had 2 bases not matched to a gene; V was cut back by 0 bases and J by 5 bases. The length of the CDR3 is 14 residues. The germline gives CDR1 SGHRS, CDR2 YFSETQ. The clonotype was recovered from a man in his sixties or seventies in good health. The V gene is TRBV5-1, the J gene TRBJ2-1; TRBD1 agrees at 7 bases. Sequencing was performed on blood. In nucleotides, the CDR3 is TGCGCCAGCAGCTTGGCGGGACAGAACAATGAGCAGTTCTTC. Its protein product is CASSLAGQNNEQFF. The full variable domain, completed using reference TRBV5-1 and TRBJ2-1, is KAGVTQTPRYLIKTRGQQVTLSCSPISGHRSVSWYQQTPGQGLQFLFEYFSETQRNKGNFPGRFSGRQFSNSRSEMNVSTLELGDSALYLCASSLAGQNNEQFFGPGTRLTVL.